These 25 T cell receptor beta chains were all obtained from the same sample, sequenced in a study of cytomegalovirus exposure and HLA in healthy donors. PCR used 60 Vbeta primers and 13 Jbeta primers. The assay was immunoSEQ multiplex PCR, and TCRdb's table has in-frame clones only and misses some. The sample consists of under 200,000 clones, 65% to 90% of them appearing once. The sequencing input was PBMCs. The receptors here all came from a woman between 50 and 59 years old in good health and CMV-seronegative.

The CDR3 nucleotides read TGTGCCAGCAGCTTAGGGGCGGGGAGCACTGAAGCTTTCTTT. Translating gives CASSLGAGSTEAFF. The gene calls are TRBV7-9 and TRBJ1-1; no definite D call. V shed 1 base and J shed 4 bases, with 10 bases lying between them. The CDR3 is 14 residues long. From germline, CDR1 is SEHNR and CDR2 FQNEAQ (reference sequence).

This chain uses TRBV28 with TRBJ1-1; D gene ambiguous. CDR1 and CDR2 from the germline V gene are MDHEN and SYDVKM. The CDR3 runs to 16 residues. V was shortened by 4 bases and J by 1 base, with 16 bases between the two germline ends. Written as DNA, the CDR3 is TGTGCCAGCAGTTCGACGGAGGGAGGCCCGAACACTGAAGCTTTCTTT. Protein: CASSSTEGGPNTEAFF.

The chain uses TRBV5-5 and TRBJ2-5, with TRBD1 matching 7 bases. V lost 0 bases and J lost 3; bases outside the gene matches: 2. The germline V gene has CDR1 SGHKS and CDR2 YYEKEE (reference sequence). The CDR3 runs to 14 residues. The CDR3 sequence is CASSLGTGKETQYF. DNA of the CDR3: TGTGCCAGCAGCTTGGGGACAGGAAAAGAGACCCAGTACTTC.

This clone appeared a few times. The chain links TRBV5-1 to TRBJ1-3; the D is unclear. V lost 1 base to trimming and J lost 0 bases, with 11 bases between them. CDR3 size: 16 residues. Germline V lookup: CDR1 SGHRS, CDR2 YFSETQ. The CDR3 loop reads CASSLMEADSGNTIYF. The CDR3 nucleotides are TGCGCCAGCAGCTTGATGGAGGCCGACTCTGGAAACACCATATATTTT.

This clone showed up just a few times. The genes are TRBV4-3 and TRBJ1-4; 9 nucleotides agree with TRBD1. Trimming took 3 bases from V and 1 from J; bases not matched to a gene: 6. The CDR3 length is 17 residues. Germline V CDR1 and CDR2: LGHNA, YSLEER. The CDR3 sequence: CASSHGRQGVTNEKLFF. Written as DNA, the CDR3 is TGCGCCAGCAGCCATGGTAGACAGGGGGTAACTAATGAAAAACTGTTTTTT.

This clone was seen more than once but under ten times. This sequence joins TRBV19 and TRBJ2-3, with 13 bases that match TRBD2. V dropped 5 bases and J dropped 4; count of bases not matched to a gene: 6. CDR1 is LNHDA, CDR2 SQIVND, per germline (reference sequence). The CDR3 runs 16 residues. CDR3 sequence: CASSPGLAGVADTQYF. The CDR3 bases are TGTGCCAGTAGTCCAGGACTAGCGGGAGTGGCAGATACGCAGTATTTT.

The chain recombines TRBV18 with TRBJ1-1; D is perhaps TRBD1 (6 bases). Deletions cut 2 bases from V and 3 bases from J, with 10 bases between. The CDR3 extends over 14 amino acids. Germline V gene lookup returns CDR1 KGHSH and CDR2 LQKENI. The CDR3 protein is CASSPKQGDTEAFF. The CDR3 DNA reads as TGTGCCAGCTCACCAAAACAGGGAGACACTGAAGCTTTCTTT.

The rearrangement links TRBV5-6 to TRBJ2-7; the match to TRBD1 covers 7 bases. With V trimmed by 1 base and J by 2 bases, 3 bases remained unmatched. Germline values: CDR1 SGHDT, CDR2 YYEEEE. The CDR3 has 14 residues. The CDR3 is CASSLLGGAYEQYF. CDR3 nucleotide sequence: TGTGCCAGCAGCTTGTTAGGGGGCGCCTACGAGCAGTACTTC. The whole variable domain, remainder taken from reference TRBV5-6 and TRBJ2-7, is DAGVTQSPTHLIKTRGQQVTLRCSPKSGHDTVSWYQQALGQGPQFIFQYYEEEERQRGNFPDRFSGHQFPNYSSELNVNALLLGDSALYLCASSLLGGAYEQYFGPGTRLTVT.

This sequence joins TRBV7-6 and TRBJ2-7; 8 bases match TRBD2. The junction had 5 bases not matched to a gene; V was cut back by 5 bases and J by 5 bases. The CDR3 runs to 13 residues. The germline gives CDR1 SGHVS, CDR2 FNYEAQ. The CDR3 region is CASSAGLDHEQYF. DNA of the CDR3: TGTGCCAGCAGCGCGGGACTAGATCACGAGCAGTACTTC.

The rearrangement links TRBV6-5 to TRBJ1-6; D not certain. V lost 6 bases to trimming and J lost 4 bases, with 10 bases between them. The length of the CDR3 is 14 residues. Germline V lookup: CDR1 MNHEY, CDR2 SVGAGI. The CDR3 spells CASSRDTYNSPLHF. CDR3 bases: TGTGCCAGCAGCCGCGACACATATAATTCACCCCTCCACTTT.

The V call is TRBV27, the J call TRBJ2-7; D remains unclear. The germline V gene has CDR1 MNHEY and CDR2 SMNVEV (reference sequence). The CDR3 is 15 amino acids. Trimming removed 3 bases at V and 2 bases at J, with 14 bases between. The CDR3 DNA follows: TGTGCCAGCAGTTTTGCCCCGACTCGAACCTACGAGCAGTACTTC. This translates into CASSFAPTRTYEQYF.

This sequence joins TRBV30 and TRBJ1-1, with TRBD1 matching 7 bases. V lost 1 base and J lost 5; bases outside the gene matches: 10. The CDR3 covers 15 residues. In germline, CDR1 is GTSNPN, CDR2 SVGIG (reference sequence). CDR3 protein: CAWSARQGSGTEAFF. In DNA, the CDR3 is TGTGCCTGGAGTGCAAGACAGGGATCAGGGACTGAAGCTTTCTTT.

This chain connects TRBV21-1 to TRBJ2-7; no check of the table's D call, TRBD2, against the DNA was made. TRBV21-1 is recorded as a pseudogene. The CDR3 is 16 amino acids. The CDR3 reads CASSLSRREGFYEQYF. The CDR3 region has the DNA TGTGCCAGCAGCCTAAGTAGGCGGGAGGGGTTCTACGAGCAGTACTTC.

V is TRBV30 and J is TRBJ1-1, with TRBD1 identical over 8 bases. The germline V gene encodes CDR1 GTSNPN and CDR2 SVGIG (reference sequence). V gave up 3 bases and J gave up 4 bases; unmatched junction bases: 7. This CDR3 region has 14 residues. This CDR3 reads CAWSALTGGTEAFF. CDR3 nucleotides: TGTGCCTGGAGCGCTTTAACAGGGGGCACTGAAGCTTTCTTT.

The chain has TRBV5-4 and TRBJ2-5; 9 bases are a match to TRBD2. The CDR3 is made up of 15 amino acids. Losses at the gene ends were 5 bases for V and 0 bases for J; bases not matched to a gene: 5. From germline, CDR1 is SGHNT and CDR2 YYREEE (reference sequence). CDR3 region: CASSWTSANQETQYF. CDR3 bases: TGTGCCAGCAGTTGGACTAGCGCGAACCAAGAGACCCAGTACTTC.

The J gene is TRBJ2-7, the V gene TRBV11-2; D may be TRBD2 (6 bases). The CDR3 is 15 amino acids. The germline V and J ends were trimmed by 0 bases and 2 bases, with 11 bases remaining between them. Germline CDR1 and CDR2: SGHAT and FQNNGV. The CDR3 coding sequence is TGTGCCAGCAGCTTAGATCGACTAGTAACCTACGAGCAGTACTTC. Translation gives CASSLDRLVTYEQYF.

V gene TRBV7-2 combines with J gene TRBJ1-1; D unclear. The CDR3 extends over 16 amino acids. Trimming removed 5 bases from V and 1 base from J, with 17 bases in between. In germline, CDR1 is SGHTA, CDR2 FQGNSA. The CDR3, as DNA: TGTGCCAGCAGCCACCAGGCAAGGCAGACGAACACTGAAGCTTTCTTT. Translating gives CASSHQARQTNTEAFF.

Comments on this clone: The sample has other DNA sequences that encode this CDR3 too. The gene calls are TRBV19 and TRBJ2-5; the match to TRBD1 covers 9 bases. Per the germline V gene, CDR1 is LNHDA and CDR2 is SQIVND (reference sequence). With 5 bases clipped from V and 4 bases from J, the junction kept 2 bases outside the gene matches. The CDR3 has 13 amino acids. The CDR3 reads CASSGQGRETQYF. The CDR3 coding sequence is TGTGCCAGTAGTGGACAGGGGAGAGAGACCCAGTACTTC.

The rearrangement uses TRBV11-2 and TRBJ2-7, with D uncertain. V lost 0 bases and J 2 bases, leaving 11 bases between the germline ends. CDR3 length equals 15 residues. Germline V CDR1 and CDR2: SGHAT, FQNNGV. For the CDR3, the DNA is TGTGCCAGCAGCTTAGATCGGTCAAATACCTACGAGCAGTACTTC. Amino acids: CASSLDRSNTYEQYF.

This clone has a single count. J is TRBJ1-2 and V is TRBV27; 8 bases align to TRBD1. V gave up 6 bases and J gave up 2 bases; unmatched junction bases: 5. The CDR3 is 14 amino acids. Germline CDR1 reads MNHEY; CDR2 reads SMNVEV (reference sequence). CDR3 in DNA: TGTGCCAGCAGACAGGGGGGAAACAACTATGGCTACACCTTC. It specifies CASRQGGNNYGYTF.

The CDR3 is CASSLRGRVFNEQFF. CDR3 nucleotide sequence: TGTGCCAGCAGCTTACGGGGGAGGGTATTCAATGAGCAGTTCTTC. This chain connects TRBV7-9 to TRBJ2-1; 7 bases match TRBD2. Germline lookup yields CDR1 SEHNR and CDR2 FQNEAQ (reference sequence). The CDR3 totals 15 residues. Germline trimming cut 2 bases from V and 6 bases from J; bases unmatched to any gene: 7. The complete variable domain, with remaining parts taken from reference TRBV7-9 and TRBJ2-1, reads DTGVSQNPRHKITKRGQNVTFRCDPISEHNRLYWYRQTLGQGPEFLTYFQNEAQLEKSRLLSDRFSAERPKGSFSTLEIQRTEQGDSAMYLCASSLRGRVFNEQFFGPGTRLTVL.

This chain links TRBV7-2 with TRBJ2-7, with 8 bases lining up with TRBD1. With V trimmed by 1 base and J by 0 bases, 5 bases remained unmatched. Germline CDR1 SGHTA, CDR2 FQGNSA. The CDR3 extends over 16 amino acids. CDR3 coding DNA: TGTGCCAGCAGCTTAGGGGGGACAGGTAGCTCCTACGAGCAGTACTTC. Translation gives CASSLGGTGSSYEQYF.

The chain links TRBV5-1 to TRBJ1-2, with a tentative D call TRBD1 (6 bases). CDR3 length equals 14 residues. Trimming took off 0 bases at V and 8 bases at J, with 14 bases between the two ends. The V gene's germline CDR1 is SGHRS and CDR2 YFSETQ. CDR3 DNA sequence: TGCGCCAGCAGCTTGGACGGGGGGCCGGAGGGCTACACCTTC. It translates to CASSLDGGPEGYTF. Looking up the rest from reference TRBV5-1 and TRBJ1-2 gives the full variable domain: KAGVTQTPRYLIKTRGQQVTLSCSPISGHRSVSWYQQTPGQGLQFLFEYFSETQRNKGNFPGRFSGRQFSNSRSEMNVSTLELGDSALYLCASSLDGGPEGYTFGSGTRLTVV.

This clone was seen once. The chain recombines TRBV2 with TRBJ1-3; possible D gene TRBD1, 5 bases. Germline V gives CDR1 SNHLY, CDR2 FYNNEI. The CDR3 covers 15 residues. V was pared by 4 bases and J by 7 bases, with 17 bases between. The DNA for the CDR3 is TGTGCCAGCAGTGCTGACAGAACGGTGCGGAACACCATATATTTT. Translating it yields CASSADRTVRNTIYF.

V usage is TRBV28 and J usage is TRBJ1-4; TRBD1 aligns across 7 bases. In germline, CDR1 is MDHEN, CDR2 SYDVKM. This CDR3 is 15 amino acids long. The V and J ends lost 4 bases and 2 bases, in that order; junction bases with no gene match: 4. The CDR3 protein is CASSYQGGTNEKLFF. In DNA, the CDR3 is TGTGCCAGCAGTTATCAGGGGGGTACTAATGAAAAACTGTTTTTT.